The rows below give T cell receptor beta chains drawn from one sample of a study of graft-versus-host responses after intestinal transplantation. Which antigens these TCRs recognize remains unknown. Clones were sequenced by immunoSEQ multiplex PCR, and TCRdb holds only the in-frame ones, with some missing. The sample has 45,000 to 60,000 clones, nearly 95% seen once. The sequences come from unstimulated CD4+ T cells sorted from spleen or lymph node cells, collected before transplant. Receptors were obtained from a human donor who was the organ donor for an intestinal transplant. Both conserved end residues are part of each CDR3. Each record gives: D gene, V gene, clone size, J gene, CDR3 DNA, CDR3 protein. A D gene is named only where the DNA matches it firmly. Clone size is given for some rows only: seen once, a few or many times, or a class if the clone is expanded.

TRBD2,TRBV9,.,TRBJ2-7,TGTGCCAGCTCCCAAGGGGACTATTCCTACGAGCAGTACTTC,CASSQGDYSYEQYF
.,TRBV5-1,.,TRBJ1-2,TGCGCCAGCAGCTTCAGGGACACCTATGGCTACACCTTC,CASSFRDTYGYTF
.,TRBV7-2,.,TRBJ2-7,TGTGCCAGCAGCTTAGGAGCCTCCTACGAGCAGTACTTC,CASSLGASYEQYF
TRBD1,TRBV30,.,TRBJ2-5,TGTGCCTGGAAGGGGCCCGGGACAGGGAGACAGACCCAGTACTTC,CAWKGPGTGRQTQYF
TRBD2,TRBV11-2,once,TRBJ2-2,TGTGCCAGCACACGACTAGCGGGAGCCGACACCGGGGAGCTGTTTTTT,CASTRLAGADTGELFF
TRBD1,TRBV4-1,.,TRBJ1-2,TGCGCCAGCAGCCAAGGGGAAGGGGGCGCGTTTGGCTACACCTTC,CASSQGEGGAFGYTF
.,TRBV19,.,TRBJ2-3,TGTGCCAGTAGTATGGGGGATACGCAGTATTTT,CASSMGDTQYF
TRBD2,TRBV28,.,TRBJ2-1,TGTGCCAGCAGTCCCCCCAGACTAGCGTCCAATGAGCAGTTCTTC,CASSPPRLASNEQFF
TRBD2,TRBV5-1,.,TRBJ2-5,TGCGCCAGCAGCCCGACTAGCGGGAGATGGGAGACCCAGTACTTC,CASSPTSGRWETQYF
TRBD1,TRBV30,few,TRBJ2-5,TGTGCCTGGAGAGCGGTAGGGGGCGCAAAGACCCAGTACTTC,CAWRAVGGAKTQYF
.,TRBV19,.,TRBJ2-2,TGTGCCAGTAACACTCGACACTCGAACACCGGGGAGCTGTTTTTT,CASNTRHSNTGELFF
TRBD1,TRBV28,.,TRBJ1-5,TGTGCCAGCAGTTCCGGACAGGGGGCGGCGAGCAATCAGCCCCAGCATTTT,CASSSGQGAASNQPQHF
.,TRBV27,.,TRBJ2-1,TGTGCCAGCAGTCTCGTCGGCGATGAGCAGTTCTTC,CASSLVGDEQFF
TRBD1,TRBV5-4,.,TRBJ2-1,TGTGCCAGCAGCTTGGGACAGGGTGCCTACAATGAGCAGTTCTTC,CASSLGQGAYNEQFF
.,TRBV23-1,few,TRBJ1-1,TGCGCCAGCAGTCAAACGGTCCCCCGTAAGGGGGTTATGAACACTGAAGCTTTCTTT,CASSQTVPRKGVMNTEAFF
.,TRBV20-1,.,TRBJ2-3,TGCAGTGCTAAGGGCACAGATACGCAGTATTTT,CSAKGTDTQYF
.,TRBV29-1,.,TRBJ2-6,TGCAGCGTTGGGACAACTGGGGCCAACGTCCTGACTTTC,CSVGTTGANVLTF
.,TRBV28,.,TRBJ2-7,TGTGCCAGCAGTTTCGGAGCTTGGGCAGAGCAGTACTTC,CASSFGAWAEQYF
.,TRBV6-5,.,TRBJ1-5,TGTGCCAGCAGTGATTGGGGTCAGCCCCAGCATTTT,CASSDWGQPQHF
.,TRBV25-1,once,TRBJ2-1,TGTGCCAGCAGTGAATCGGTACCTAATGAGCAGTTCTTC,CASSESVPNEQFF
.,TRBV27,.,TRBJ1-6,TGTGCCAGCAGTTCGAGCTCCTATAATTCACCCCTCCACTTT,CASSSSSYNSPLHF
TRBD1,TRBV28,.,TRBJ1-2,TGTGCCAGCAGCCAAGGGACAGCTACTTTGAACTATGGCTACACCTTC,CASSQGTATLNYGYTF
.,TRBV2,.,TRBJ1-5,TGTGCCAGCAGGGGACTTGCCAATCAGCCCCAGCATTTT,CASRGLANQPQHF
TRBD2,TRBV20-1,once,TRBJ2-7,TGCAGTGCTGGACTAGCGGGAGAGCAGTACTTC,CSAGLAGEQYF
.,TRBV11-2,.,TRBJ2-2,TGTGCCAGCAGCTTTGGAGCCACTAGCCGGAACACCGGGGAGCTGTTTTTT,CASSFGATSRNTGELFF
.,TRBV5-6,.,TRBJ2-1,TGTGCCAGCAGCCTGCTGGGACTGCAAGAGCAGTTCTTC,CASSLLGLQEQFF
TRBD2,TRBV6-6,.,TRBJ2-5,TGTGCCAGCAGGAGAGCGGGAGCGAAATTAGAGACCCAGTACTTC,CASRRAGAKLETQYF
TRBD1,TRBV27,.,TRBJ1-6,TGTGCCAGCAGTTGGGGGACAGGGACAAATAATTCACCCCTCCACTTT,CASSWGTGTNNSPLHF
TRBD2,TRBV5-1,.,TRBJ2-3,TGCGCCAGCAGCTTGGTGCGGGAGTCGAGCACAGATACGCAGTATTTT,CASSLVRESSTDTQYF
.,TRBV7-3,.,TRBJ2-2,TGTGCCAGCAGCTTAGATAGGGCGGGCACCGGGGAGCTGTTTTTT,CASSLDRAGTGELFF
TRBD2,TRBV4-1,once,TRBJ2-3,TGCGCCAGCAGCCAGAGGGCTAGCGGGAGAACTAGCACAGATACGCAGTATTTT,CASSQRASGRTSTDTQYF
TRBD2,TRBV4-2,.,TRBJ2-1,TGTGCCAGCAGCCAGATTAGCGGGGAACCTCGGGATGAGCAGTTCTTC,CASSQISGEPRDEQFF
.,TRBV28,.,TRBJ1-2,TGTGCCAGCAGTCCATACCGACGAGGCTACACCTTC,CASSPYRRGYTF
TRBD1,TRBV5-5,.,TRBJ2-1,TGTGCCAGCAGACCACCGGACAGGGTGAATGAGCAGTTCTTC,CASRPPDRVNEQFF
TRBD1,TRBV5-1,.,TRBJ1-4,TGCGCCAGCAGCTTGGAGAGGGGGCGCGAAAAACTGTTTTTT,CASSLERGREKLFF